The T cell receptor beta chain described here comes from a study of cytomegalovirus exposure and HLA in healthy donors. PCR employed 60 Vbeta and 13 Jbeta primers. Clones were sequenced by immunoSEQ multiplex PCR, and TCRdb holds only the in-frame ones, with some missing. The sample contains more than 55,000 clones, roughly 84% of which appear only once. Specimen: PBMCs. This receptor was obtained from a man aged 25 to 45 in good health and CMV-seronegative.

CDR3: CASRTGTGTSRETQYF. CDR3 nucleotides: TGTGCCAGCAGAACCGGGACAGGAACGTCCCGGGAGACCCAGTACTTC. V is TRBV5-4 and J is TRBJ2-5; TRBD1 matches at 8 bases. From germline, CDR1 is SGHNT and CDR2 YYREEE (reference sequence). The CDR3 is made up of 16 amino acids. V trimming: 5 bases; J trimming: 5 bases; junction bases outside the gene matches: 14.